A selection of T cell receptor beta chains follows, all from one sample in a study of beta chain features in type 1 diabetes. TCRdb keeps only in-frame clones here, not all; method: immunoSEQ multiplex PCR. The table has 300,000 or so clones, 9.3% seen once. The specimen was central memory CD4+ T cells from blood. The source is a man in his thirties or forties with type 1 diabetes. Both conserved end residues are part of each CDR3. A D gene is named only where the DNA matches it firmly. The size field is filled for only some rows; it gives once, few, many or a size class.

TRBV27,.,TRBJ2-2,many,CASRDPGGELFF,TGTGCCAGCAGGGATCCGGGCGGGGAGCTGTTTTTT
TRBV28,TRBD1,TRBJ1-2,few,CASSSNVAQGDYGYTF,TGTGCCAGCAGTTCTAATGTGGCCCAGGGGGACTATGGCTACACCTTC
TRBV19,TRBD1,TRBJ2-7,.,CASSMSETGSYEQYF,TGTGCCAGTAGTATGTCTGAGACAGGGTCCTACGAGCAGTACTTC
TRBV5-1,TRBD2,TRBJ2-3,.,CASSLGVSGAVDTQYF,TGCGCCAGCAGCTTGGGTGTTAGCGGGGCCGTGGATACGCAGTATTTT
TRBV7-9,.,TRBJ1-1,few,CASSLGWGDEAFF,TGTGCCAGCAGCTTAGGCTGGGGGGATGAAGCTTTCTTT
TRBV7-2,TRBD1,TRBJ2-7,many,CASSLEDRSYEQYF,TGTGCCAGCAGCTTAGAGGACAGGTCGTACGAGCAGTACTTC
TRBV6-5,TRBD1,TRBJ1-2,.,CASSYFQGARGYTF,TGTGCCAGCAGTTATTTCCAGGGGGCGCGGGGCTACACCTTC
TRBV5-1,TRBD1,TRBJ2-3,.,CASSLGQGATDTQYF,TGCGCCAGCAGCTTAGGACAGGGTGCCACAGATACGCAGTATTTT
TRBV7-2,.,TRBJ2-7,.,CASSLEPGVRSYEQYF,TGTGCCAGCAGCTTAGAGCCGGGGGTAAGGTCCTACGAGCAGTACTTC
TRBV9,TRBD1,TRBJ1-4,.,CASSALRGREKLFF,TGTGCCAGCAGCGCGCTCAGGGGGCGGGAAAAACTGTTTTTT
TRBV7-2,.,TRBJ2-3,few,CASSLVGGMSTDTQYF,TGTGCCAGCAGCTTAGTGGGCGGCATGAGCACAGATACGCAGTATTTT
TRBV19,.,TRBJ1-5,.,CASTRTGDGNQPQHF,TGTGCCAGTACCCGGACGGGGGATGGCAATCAGCCCCAGCATTTT
TRBV7-6,TRBD2,TRBJ2-3,.,CASSLGRGGNTDTQYF,TGTGCCAGCAGCTTAGGTCGCGGGGGGAACACAGATACGCAGTATTTT
TRBV21-1,.,TRBJ1-2,.,CASSKQGQGDYGYTF,TGTGCCAGCAGCAAACAGGGACAGGGGGACTATGGCTACACCTTC
TRBV28,.,TRBJ1-6,.,CASRSAGGVNSPLHF,TGTGCCAGCAGATCCGCGGGAGGGGTTAATTCACCCCTCCACTTT
TRBV11-2,.,TRBJ2-7,.,CASSLAHRGYEQYF,TGTGCCAGCAGCTTAGCGCATCGGGGCTACGAGCAGTACTTC
TRBV9,TRBD2,TRBJ2-5,.,CASSVDPSGGLETQYF,TGTGCCAGCAGCGTAGATCCTAGCGGGGGGTTGGAGACCCAGTACTTC
TRBV7-4,.,TRBJ2-2,few,CASSLGLAWRKGELFF,TGTGCCAGCAGCTTAGGGCTAGCGTGGCGGAAAGGGGAGCTGTTTTTT
TRBV18,.,TRBJ1-1,.,CASSPKDTARAFF,TGTGCCAGCTCACCAAAGGACACCGCCCGGGCTTTCTTT
TRBV9,.,TRBJ1-1,once,CASSVGLNIEAFF,TGTGCCAGCAGCGTAGGTCTCAACATTGAAGCTTTCTTT
TRBV5-6,.,TRBJ1-5,few,CASSLARNQPQHF,TGTGCCAGCAGCTTGGCCCGCAATCAGCCCCAGCATTTT
TRBV15,.,TRBJ2-7,.,CATSRDYHEQYF,TGTGCCACCAGCAGAGATTACCACGAGCAGTACTTC
TRBV5-6,TRBD1,TRBJ2-1,few,CASSLLGGIGNEQFF,TGTGCCAGCAGCTTGTTAGGGGGCATAGGGAATGAGCAGTTCTTC
TRBV6-6,.,TRBJ1-3,many,CASSDTALGNTIYF,TGTGCCAGCAGCGACACCGCTCTTGGAAACACCATATATTTT
TRBV11-2,.,TRBJ2-7,many,CASSLDAAYEQYF,TGTGCCAGCAGCTTAGATGCAGCCTACGAGCAGTACTTC
TRBV28,TRBD1,TRBJ1-5,.,CASSSQGAGDQPQHF,TGTGCCAGCAGTTCACAGGGGGCTGGTGATCAGCCCCAGCATTTT
TRBV10-3,.,TRBJ2-6,few,CAISERTSGANVLTF,TGTGCCATCAGTGAGAGAACCTCTGGGGCCAACGTCCTGACTTTC